The 24 T cell receptor beta chains below all came from one sample that was sequenced in a study of cytomegalovirus exposure and HLA in healthy donors. PCR primers comprised 60 Vbeta and 13 Jbeta primers. Only in-frame clones appear in the TCRdb table, and some are missing; sequencing was by immunoSEQ multiplex PCR. This sample has roughly 120,000 clones, with about four fifths found just once. Sequencing used PBMCs. These receptors all come from a man in his late teens or twenties in good health and CMV-seronegative.

V is TRBV28 and J is TRBJ2-7; 11 bases align to TRBD2. CDR3 length: 16 amino acids. The germline V gene has CDR1 MDHEN and CDR2 SYDVKM. The V segment lost 2 bases and the J segment 4 bases; nucleotides outside the gene matches: 7. The CDR3 reads CASSLRQTSGSYEQYF. CDR3 in DNA: TGTGCCAGCAGTTTAAGACAAACTAGCGGGAGTTACGAGCAGTACTTC. The full variable domain, its missing parts supplied by reference TRBV28 and TRBJ2-7, is DVKVTQSSRYLVKRTGEKVFLECVQDMDHENMFWYRQDPGLGLRLIYFSYDVKMKEKGDIPEGYSVSREKKERFSLILESASTNQTSMYLCASSLRQTSGSYEQYFGPGTRLTVT.

The V call is TRBV7-3, the J call TRBJ2-2; tentatively, D is TRBD1 (6 bases). This CDR3 has 16 residues. Deletions cut 5 bases from V and 0 bases from J, with 13 bases between. Germline V gene sequence: CDR1 SGHTA, CDR2 FQGTGA. CDR3 sequence (DNA): TGTGCCAGCAGCCAATACAGGGTGACGAACACCGGGGAGCTGTTTTTT. Translating it yields CASSQYRVTNTGELFF.

The CDR3, as DNA: TGCGCCAGCAGCCAAGATCCTGCGATGGCGGGATACCAGTCGGATACGCAGTATTTT. It codes for CASSQDPAMAGYQSDTQYF. The chain links TRBV4-3 to TRBJ2-3; D possibly corresponds to TRBD2 (6 bases). The CDR3 has 19 amino acids. The V and J ends lost 0 bases and 6 bases respectively, with 25 bases between them. CDR1 is LGHNA, CDR2 YSLEER, per germline.

V usage is TRBV27 and J usage is TRBJ2-5; 9 bases fit TRBD2. Germline V gene lookup returns CDR1 MNHEY and CDR2 SMNVEV (reference sequence). Trimming took 3 bases from V and 6 from J; bases not matched to a gene: 5. This CDR3 spans 14 amino acids. The CDR3 nucleotides are TGTGCCAGCAGTTTGGGCGGGAGGGCCCAGACCCAGTACTTC. Its translation: CASSLGGRAQTQYF.

The CDR3 DNA reads as TGTGCCAGCAGCTTGGAAATTGACAGGGGCGGATTCTATGGCTACACCTTC. Protein: CASSLEIDRGGFYGYTF. The chain employs TRBV5-6 and TRBJ1-2; TRBD1 matches at 8 bases. CDR3 length equals 17 residues. Germline trimming cut 0 bases from V and 4 bases from J; bases unmatched to any gene: 11. The germline V gene encodes CDR1 SGHDT and CDR2 YYEEEE.

This clone came up once. The chain joins TRBV6-5 to TRBJ2-1; 14 nucleotides agree with TRBD2. The germline gives CDR1 MNHEY, CDR2 SVGAGI. CDR3 length equals 14 residues. Unmatched junction bases numbered 10, after V lost 6 bases and J lost 15 bases. The CDR3 bases are TGTGCCAGCAGGCCAGGGACTAGCGGGAGTGATGCGTTCTTC. Amino acid sequence: CASRPGTSGSDAFF.

J is TRBJ2-1 and V is TRBV29-1; 8 bases fit TRBD2. Trimming at V came to 5 bases and at J to 8 bases, leaving 5 bases not matched to a gene. This CDR3 has 12 residues. The germline V gene encodes CDR1 SQVTM and CDR2 ANQGSEA. This chain's CDR3 is CSVSGSGDEQFF. The CDR3 nucleotides read TGCAGCGTTAGCGGGAGTGGCGATGAGCAGTTCTTC.

The chain couples TRBV5-1 to TRBJ1-1; 7 bases are a match to TRBD1. CDR3 length: 16 amino acids. The V segment lost 2 bases and the J segment 1 base; nucleotides outside the gene matches: 8. Germline assignment: CDR1 SGHRS and CDR2 YFSETQ. CDR3 sequence: CASSFRQGVGNTEAFF. The CDR3 region has the DNA TGCGCCAGCAGCTTTAGGCAGGGGGTCGGGAACACTGAAGCTTTCTTT.

V is TRBV27 and J is TRBJ2-1; 9 bases map to TRBD2. Germline V gene sequence: CDR1 MNHEY, CDR2 SMNVEV (reference sequence). V was pared by 5 bases and J by 9 bases, with 11 bases of the junction left unmatched. CDR3 length: 15 amino acids. The CDR3 region is CASSPRVAGVSEQFF. In DNA form, the CDR3 reads TGTGCCAGCAGTCCCCGGGTAGCGGGAGTCAGTGAGCAGTTCTTC.

The chain is built from TRBV6-4 and TRBJ1-2, with unresolved D. This CDR3 has 12 amino acids. Per germline, CDR1 MRHNA and CDR2 SNTAGT. The ends were cut back, 8 bases at V and 1 base at J, with 8 bases in the middle. The CDR3 DNA is TGTGCCAGCCACTTCCTTAACTATGGCTACACCTTC. Its protein product is CASHFLNYGYTF.

The rearrangement links TRBV11-1 to TRBJ2-1, with TRBD2 matching over 14 bases. V lost 6 bases to trimming and J lost 12 bases; unmatched junction nucleotides: 7. Germline CDR1 and CDR2: SGHAT and FQDESV (reference sequence). The CDR3 contains 14 residues. CDR3 region: CASSPGLAGVMQFF. The CDR3 DNA sequence: TGTGCCAGCAGTCCGGGACTAGCGGGAGTAATGCAGTTCTTC. The full variable domain, completed using reference TRBV11-1 and TRBJ2-1, is EAEVAQSPRYKITEKSQAVAFWCDPISGHATLYWYRQILGQGPELLVQFQDESVVDDSQLPKDRFSAERLKGVDSTLKIQPAELGDSAMYLCASSPGLAGVMQFFGPGTRLTVL.

The rearrangement links TRBV28 to TRBJ2-5; TRBD1 might be the D (5 bases). The J call may not be correct, given that the DNA end is closer to TRBJ2-7. This CDR3 region has 15 residues. Germline V gene sequence: CDR1 MDHEN, CDR2 SYDVKM. CDR3 bases: TGTGCCAGCAGTTTTGTAACAAGGGGTCGGTACGAGCAGTACTTC. Translation: CASSFVTRGRYEQYF.

This chain joins TRBV30 and TRBJ2-1, with 11 bases matching TRBD2. The V gene end was trimmed by 2 bases and the J gene end by 7 bases; junction bases not matched to a gene: 10. The CDR3 extends over 16 amino acids. CDR1 is GTSNPN, CDR2 SVGIG, per germline (reference sequence). The CDR3 sequence is CAWSPYRTSGRNEQFF. The CDR3 DNA reads as TGTGCCTGGAGTCCCTACCGGACTAGCGGGCGAAATGAGCAGTTCTTC.

The chain is built from TRBV30 and TRBJ2-3; 12 bases are shared with TRBD2. Germline V gene sequence: CDR1 GTSNPN, CDR2 SVGIG (reference sequence). This CDR3 comprises 19 residues. Trimming took 0 bases from V and 5 from J; bases not matched to a gene: 15. The CDR3 loop is CAWSVLTSGRPNGKDTQYF. CDR3 DNA sequence: TGTGCCTGGAGTGTACTTACTAGCGGGAGGCCAAACGGGAAAGATACGCAGTATTTT. The variable domain in full, completed from reference TRBV30 and TRBJ2-3, reads SQTIHQWPATLVQPVGSPLSLECTVEGTSNPNLYWYRQAAGRGLQLLFYSVGIGQISSEVPQNLSASRPQDRQFILSSKKLLLSDSGFYLCAWSVLTSGRPNGKDTQYFGPGTRLTVL.

J is TRBJ2-7 and V is TRBV18; 7 nucleotides align to TRBD2. The V gene end was trimmed by 5 bases and the J gene end by 4 bases; junction bases not matched to a gene: 11. Germline assignment: CDR1 KGHSH and CDR2 LQKENI. This CDR3 region has 15 residues. The CDR3 is CASSGGAGWIYEQYV. The CDR3, as DNA: TGTGCCAGCTCAGGGGGAGCGGGATGGATATACGAGCAGTACGTC.

This chain joins TRBV7-3 and TRBJ2-1; 11 bases fit TRBD2. CDR3 length equals 15 residues. V lost 5 bases to trimming and J lost 4 bases; unmatched junction nucleotides: 4. Germline loops: CDR1 SGHTA, CDR2 FQGTGA. The CDR3 nucleotides are TGTGCCAGCAGCGCCGGGACTAGCGGATACAATGAGCAGTTCTTC. Protein product: CASSAGTSGYNEQFF.

The J gene is TRBJ1-1, the V gene TRBV13; D gene ambiguous. From germline, CDR1 is PRHDT and CDR2 FYEKMQ (reference sequence). The CDR3 runs 16 residues. The V end lost 2 bases, the J end lost 0 bases, and 13 bases lay between the germline ends. This CDR3 reads CASSLKPRIMNTEAFF. As DNA, the CDR3 is TGTGCCAGCAGCTTAAAGCCCAGGATAATGAACACTGAAGCTTTCTTT.

The rearrangement joins TRBV7-9 to TRBJ2-2, with 15 nucleotides matching TRBD2. This CDR3 comprises 18 residues. Per the germline V gene, CDR1 is SEHNR and CDR2 is FQNEAQ (reference sequence). Germline trimming cut 4 bases from V and 6 bases from J; bases unmatched to any gene: 9. The CDR3 DNA follows: TGTGCCAGCAGCTCCCCGTGGACTAGCGGGAGGGCAGCCGGGGAGCTGTTTTTT. This gives the protein CASSSPWTSGRAAGELFF. Full variable domain (outside the CDR3, taken from reference TRBV7-9 and TRBJ2-2): DTGVSQNPRHKITKRGQNVTFRCDPISEHNRLYWYRQTLGQGPEFLTYFQNEAQLEKSRLLSDRFSAERPKGSFSTLEIQRTEQGDSAMYLCASSSPWTSGRAAGELFFGEGSRLTVL.

This chain links TRBV28 with TRBJ2-7; D gene ambiguous. Trimming pared 4 bases from V and 5 bases from J, leaving 6 bases between. The CDR3 has 11 amino acids. Germline V lookup: CDR1 MDHEN, CDR2 SYDVKM. DNA of the CDR3: TGTGCCAGCAGTTACCCGGACGAGCAGTACTTC. Translating it yields CASSYPDEQYF.

V and J are TRBV6-5 and TRBJ2-1; tentative D call: TRBD2 (7 bases). CDR3 length equals 16 residues. Germline CDR1 is MNHEY and CDR2 is SVGAGI. Trimming removed 2 bases at V and 8 bases at J, with 19 bases between. The CDR3 region has the DNA TGTGCCAGCAGTTACCCGACGGGGGCGGGAGCGTATGAGCAGTTCTTC. This sequence encodes CASSYPTGAGAYEQFF.

The chain has TRBV6-6 and TRBJ2-5, with 8 positions matching TRBD1. The CDR3 length is 15 residues. Germline V lookup: CDR1 MNHNY, CDR2 SVGAGI (reference sequence). Trimming cost V 4 bases and J 5 bases; bases outside gene matches: 9. CDR3 amino acids: CASSSIQGVGETQYF. Written as DNA, the CDR3 is TGTGCCAGCAGTTCGATACAGGGGGTTGGGGAGACCCAGTACTTC.

The CDR3 DNA reads as TGTGCCAGCAGCATAAGGACAGGACACACTGAAGCTTTCTTT. This codes for CASSIRTGHTEAFF. J is TRBJ1-1 and V is TRBV7-9; 7 bases match TRBD1. Losses at the gene ends were 5 bases for V and 3 bases for J; bases not matched to a gene: 6. The CDR3 spans 14 residues. Germline CDR1 is SEHNR and CDR2 is FQNEAQ (reference sequence).

The chain employs TRBV10-3 and TRBJ2-1, with TRBD1 identical over 8 bases. In germline, CDR1 is ENHRY, CDR2 SYGVKD. Trimming at V came to 3 bases and at J to 4 bases, leaving 5 bases not matched to a gene. The CDR3 has 15 amino acids. The DNA for the CDR3 is TGTGCCATCAGTGATGACAGGGGACCGTACAATGAGCAGTTCTTC. It is translated as CAISDDRGPYNEQFF.

This clone was detected once. Other nucleotide sequences in the sample specify the same CDR3. V gene TRBV6-5 combines with J gene TRBJ2-7; TRBD1 matches 10 bases. This CDR3 spans 14 amino acids. V was clipped by 6 bases and J by 6 bases; unmatched bases: 8. In germline, CDR1 is MNHEY, CDR2 SVGAGI. CDR3 protein: CASSRTGGFCEQYF. CDR3 DNA: TGTGCCAGCAGCCGGACAGGGGGTTTTTGCGAGCAGTACTTC.